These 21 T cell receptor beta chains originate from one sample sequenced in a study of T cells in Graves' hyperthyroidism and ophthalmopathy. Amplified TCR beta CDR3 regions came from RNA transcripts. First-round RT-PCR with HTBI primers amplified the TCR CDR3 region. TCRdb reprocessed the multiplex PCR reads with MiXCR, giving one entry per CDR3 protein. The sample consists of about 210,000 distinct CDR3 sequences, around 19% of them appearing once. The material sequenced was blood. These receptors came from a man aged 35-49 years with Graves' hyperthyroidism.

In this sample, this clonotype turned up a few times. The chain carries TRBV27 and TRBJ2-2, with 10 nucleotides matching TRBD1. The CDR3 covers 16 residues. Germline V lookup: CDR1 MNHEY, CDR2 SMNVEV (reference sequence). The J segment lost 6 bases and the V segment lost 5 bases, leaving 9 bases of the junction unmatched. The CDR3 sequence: CASSPRGQGIAGELFF. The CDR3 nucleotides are TGTGCCAGCAGTCCGCGGGGACAGGGGATTGCCGGGGAGCTGTTTTTT.

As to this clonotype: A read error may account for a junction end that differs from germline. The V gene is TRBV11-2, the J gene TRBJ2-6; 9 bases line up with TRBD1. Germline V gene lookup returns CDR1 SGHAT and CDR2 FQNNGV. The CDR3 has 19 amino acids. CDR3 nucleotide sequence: TGTGCCAGCAGCTTAGATAGGGGACAGGGCTCGTCTGAGGCCAACGTCCTGACTTTC. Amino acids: CASSLDRGQGSSEANVLTF.

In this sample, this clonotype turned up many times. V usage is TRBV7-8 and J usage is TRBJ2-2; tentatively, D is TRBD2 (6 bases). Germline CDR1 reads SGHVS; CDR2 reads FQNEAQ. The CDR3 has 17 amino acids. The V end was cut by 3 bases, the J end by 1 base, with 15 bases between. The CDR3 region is CASSFRRDSRNTGELFF. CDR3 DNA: TGTGCCAGCAGCTTCCGCCGGGACTCCCGGAACACCGGGGAGCTGTTTTTT.

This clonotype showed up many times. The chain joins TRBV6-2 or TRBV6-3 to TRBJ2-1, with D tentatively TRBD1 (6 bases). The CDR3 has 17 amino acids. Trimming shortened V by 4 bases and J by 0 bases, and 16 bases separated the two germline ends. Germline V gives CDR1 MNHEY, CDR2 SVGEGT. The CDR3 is CASSSHRVPSSYNEQFF. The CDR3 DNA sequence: TGTGCCAGCAGTTCCCACAGGGTTCCGAGCTCCTACAATGAGCAGTTCTTC.

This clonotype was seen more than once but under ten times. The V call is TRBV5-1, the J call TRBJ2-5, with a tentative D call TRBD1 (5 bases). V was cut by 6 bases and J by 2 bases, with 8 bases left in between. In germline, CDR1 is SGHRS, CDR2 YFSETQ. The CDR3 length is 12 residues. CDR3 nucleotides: TGCGCCAGCACTAGGGGTCAAGAGACCCAGTACTTC. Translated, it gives CASTRGQETQYF. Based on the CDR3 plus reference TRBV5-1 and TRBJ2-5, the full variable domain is KAGVTQTPRYLIKTRGQQVTLSCSPISGHRSVSWYQQTPGQGLQFLFEYFSETQRNKGNFPGRFSGRQFSNSRSEMNVSTLELGDSALYLCASTRGQETQYFGPGTRLLVL.

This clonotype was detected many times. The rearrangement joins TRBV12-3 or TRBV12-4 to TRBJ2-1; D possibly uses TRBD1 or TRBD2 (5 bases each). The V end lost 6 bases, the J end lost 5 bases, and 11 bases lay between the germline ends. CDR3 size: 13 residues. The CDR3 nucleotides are TGTGCCAGCAGAGGGACGTTCCACAATGAGCAGTTCTTC. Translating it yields CASRGTFHNEQFF.

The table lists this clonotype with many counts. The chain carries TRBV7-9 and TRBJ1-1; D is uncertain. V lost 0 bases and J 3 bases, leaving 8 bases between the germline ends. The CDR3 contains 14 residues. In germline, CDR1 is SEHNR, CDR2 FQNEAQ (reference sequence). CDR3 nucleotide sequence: TGTGCCAGCAGCTTAGCGCGGCAGGACACTGAAGCTTTCTTT. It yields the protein CASSLARQDTEAFF. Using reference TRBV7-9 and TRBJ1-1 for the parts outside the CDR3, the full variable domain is DTGVSQNPRHKITKRGQNVTFRCDPISEHNRLYWYRQTLGQGPEFLTYFQNEAQLEKSRLLSDRFSAERPKGSFSTLEIQRTEQGDSAMYLCASSLARQDTEAFFGQGTRLTVV.

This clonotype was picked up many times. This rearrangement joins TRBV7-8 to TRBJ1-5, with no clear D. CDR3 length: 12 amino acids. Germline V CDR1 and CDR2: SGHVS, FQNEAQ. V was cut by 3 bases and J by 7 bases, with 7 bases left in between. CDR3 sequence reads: CASSFPSQPQHF. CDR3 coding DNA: TGTGCCAGCAGCTTTCCTTCCCAGCCCCAGCATTTT.

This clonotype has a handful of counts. CDR3 protein: CASSPHLAGGPRLHEQYF. The CDR3 DNA follows: TGTGCCAGCAGTCCTCATCTAGCGGGGGGGCCAAGGTTACACGAGCAGTACTTC. The chain joins TRBV6-1 to TRBJ2-7, with 12 bases identical to TRBD2. With 5 bases clipped from V and 5 bases from J, the junction kept 16 bases outside the gene matches. The germline V gene encodes CDR1 MNHNS and CDR2 SASEGT. The CDR3 is made up of 18 amino acids.

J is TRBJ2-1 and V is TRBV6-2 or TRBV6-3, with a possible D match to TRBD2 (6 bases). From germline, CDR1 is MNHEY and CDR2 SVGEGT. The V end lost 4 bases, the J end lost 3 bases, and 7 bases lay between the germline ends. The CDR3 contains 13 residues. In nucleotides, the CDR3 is TGTGCCAGCAGTTGGAGGGTCTACAATGAGCAGTTCTTC. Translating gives CASSWRVYNEQFF.

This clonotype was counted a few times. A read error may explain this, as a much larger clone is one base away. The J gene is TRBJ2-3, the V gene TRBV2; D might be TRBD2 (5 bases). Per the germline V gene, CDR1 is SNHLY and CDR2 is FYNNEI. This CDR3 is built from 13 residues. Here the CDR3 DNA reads TGTGCCGGCAGCCCAAGAGGGCCAGATACGCAGTATTTT. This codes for CAGSPRGPDTQYF. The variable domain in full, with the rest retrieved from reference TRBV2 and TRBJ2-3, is EPEVTQTPSHQVTQMGQEVILRCVPISNHLYFYWYRQILGQKVEFLVSFYNNEISEKSEIFDDQFSVERPDGSNFTLKIRSTKLEDSAMYFCAGSPRGPDTQYFGPGTRLTVL.

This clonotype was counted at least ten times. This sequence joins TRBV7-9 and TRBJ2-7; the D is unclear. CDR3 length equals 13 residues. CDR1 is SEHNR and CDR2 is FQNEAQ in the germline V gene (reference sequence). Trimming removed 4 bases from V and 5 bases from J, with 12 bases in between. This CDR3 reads CASSSPLADEQYF. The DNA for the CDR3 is TGTGCCAGCAGCTCTCCTTTGGCTGACGAGCAGTACTTC.

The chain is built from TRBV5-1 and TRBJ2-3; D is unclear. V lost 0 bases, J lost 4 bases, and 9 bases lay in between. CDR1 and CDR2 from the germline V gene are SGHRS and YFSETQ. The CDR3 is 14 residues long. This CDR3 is CASSLDRTADTQYF. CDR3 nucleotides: TGCGCCAGCAGCTTGGACCGGACCGCAGATACGCAGTATTTT.

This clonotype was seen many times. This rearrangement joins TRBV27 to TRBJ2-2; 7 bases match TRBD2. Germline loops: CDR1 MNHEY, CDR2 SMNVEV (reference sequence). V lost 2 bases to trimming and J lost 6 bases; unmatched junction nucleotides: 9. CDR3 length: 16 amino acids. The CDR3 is CASSLGLGGGSGELFF. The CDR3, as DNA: TGTGCCAGCAGTTTAGGTCTCGGCGGGGGTTCCGGGGAGCTGTTTTTT.

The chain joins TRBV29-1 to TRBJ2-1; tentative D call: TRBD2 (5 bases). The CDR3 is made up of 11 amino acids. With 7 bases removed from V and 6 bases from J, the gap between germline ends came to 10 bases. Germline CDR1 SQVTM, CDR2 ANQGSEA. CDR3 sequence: CSGRWANEQFF. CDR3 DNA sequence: TGCAGCGGGAGGTGGGCCAATGAGCAGTTCTTC.

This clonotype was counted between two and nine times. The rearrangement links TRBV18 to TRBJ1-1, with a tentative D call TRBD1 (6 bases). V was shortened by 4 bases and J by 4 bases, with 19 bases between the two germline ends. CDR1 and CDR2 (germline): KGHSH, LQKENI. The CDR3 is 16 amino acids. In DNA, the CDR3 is TGTGCCAGCTCACAAAGGCTGGGGGCAGGGAGCACTGAAGCTTTCTTT. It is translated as CASSQRLGAGSTEAFF. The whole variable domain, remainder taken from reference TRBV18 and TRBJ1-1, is NAGVMQNPRHLVRRRGQEARLRCSPMKGHSHVYWYRQLPEEGLKFMVYLQKENIIDESGMPKERFSAEFPKEGPSILRIQQVVRGDSAAYFCASSQRLGAGSTEAFFGQGTRLTVV.

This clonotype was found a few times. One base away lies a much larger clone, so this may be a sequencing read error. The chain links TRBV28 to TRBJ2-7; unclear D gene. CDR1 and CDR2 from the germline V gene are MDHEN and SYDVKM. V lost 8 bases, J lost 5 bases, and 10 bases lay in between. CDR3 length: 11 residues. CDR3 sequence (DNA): TGTGCCAGCGGGGTGCGACACGAGCAGTACTTC. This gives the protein CASGVRHEQYF.

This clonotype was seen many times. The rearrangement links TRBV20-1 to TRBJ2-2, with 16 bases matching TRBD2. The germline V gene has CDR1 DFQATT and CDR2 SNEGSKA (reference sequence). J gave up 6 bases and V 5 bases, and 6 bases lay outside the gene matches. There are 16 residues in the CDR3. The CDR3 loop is CSAGGTSGGEAGELFF. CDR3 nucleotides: TGCAGTGCTGGTGGGACTAGCGGGGGGGAGGCCGGGGAGCTGTTTTTT.

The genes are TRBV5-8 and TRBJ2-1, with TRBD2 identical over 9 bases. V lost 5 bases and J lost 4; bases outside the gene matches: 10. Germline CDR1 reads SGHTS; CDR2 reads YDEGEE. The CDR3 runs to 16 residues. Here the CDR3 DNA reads TGTGCCAGCAGGGAGACTCGGACTAGCGCTTACAATGAGCAGTTCTTC. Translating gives CASRETRTSAYNEQFF.

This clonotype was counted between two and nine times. CDR3 loop: CASSQEVGDGYTF. The CDR3 coding sequence is TGCGCCAGCAGCCAAGAGGTGGGGGATGGCTACACCTTC. The chain uses TRBV4-3 and TRBJ1-2; possibly TRBD1 for D (5 bases). The CDR3 runs 13 residues. Trimming cost V 0 bases and J 6 bases, with 8 bases left between them. Germline CDR1 LGHNA, CDR2 YSLEER.

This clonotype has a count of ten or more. CDR3 DNA sequence: TGTGCCATCAGTGGTGGGGGTAACGAGCAGTACTTC. As protein: CAISGGGNEQYF. The chain has TRBV10-3 and TRBJ2-7; D possibly matches TRBD1 or TRBD2 (5 bases each). CDR1 is ENHRY and CDR2 is SYGVKD in the germline V gene. Trimming cost V 4 bases and J 5 bases, with 9 bases left between them. The CDR3 has 12 amino acids.